This T cell receptor beta chain appears in the sequencing data of a study of blood T cell repertoires in COVID-19. Study at large: Acute and convalescent COVID-19 samples came from the United States, Italy and Spain. Nucleic acid was either cDNA or gDNA, and it came from T cells, B-cell-depleted T cells, or PBMCs.

Per the authors' pipeline: Amplifying reference gene primers gave estimates of nucleated cell counts. The method was immunoSEQ multiplex PCR; TCRdb's version includes in-frame clones alone and lacks a portion of them. V and J calls plus clone size are reproduced from that table; the DNA served to infer D and trimming. The table shows 240,000 or so clones, with around 87% occurring only once. Germline values: CDR1 MDHEN, CDR2 SYDVKM. The V and J ends lost 6 bases and 8 bases, in that order; junction bases with no gene match: 5. This CDR3 region has 12 residues. The sample was peripheral blood. The rearrangement links TRBV28 to TRBJ2-3; 7 bases map to TRBD2. The TCR was taken from a man aged 55 to 69 who had recovered from COVID-19. The CDR3 loop reads CASSVAGVTQYF. DNA for the CDR3: TGTGCCAGCAGCGTCGCGGGGGTTACGCAGTATTTT. The full variable domain, rest sourced from reference TRBV28 and TRBJ2-3, is DVKVTQSSRYLVKRTGEKVFLECVQDMDHENMFWYRQDPGLGLRLIYFSYDVKMKEKGDIPEGYSVSREKKERFSLILESASTNQTSMYLCASSVAGVTQYFGPGTRLTVL.